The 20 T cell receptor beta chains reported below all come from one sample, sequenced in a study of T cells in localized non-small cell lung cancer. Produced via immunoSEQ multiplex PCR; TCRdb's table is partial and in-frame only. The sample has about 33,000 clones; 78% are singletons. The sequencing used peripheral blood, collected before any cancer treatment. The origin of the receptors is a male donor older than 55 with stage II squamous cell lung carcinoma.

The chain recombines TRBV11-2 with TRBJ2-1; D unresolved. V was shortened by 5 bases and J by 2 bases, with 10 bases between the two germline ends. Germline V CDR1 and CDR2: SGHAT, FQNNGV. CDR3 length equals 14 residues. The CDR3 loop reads CASSKNEAYNEQFF. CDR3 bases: TGTGCCAGCAGCAAGAATGAAGCCTACAATGAGCAGTTCTTC.

In DNA form, the CDR3 reads TGTGCCACCACCCGGGACCTAAATTCACCCCTCCACTTT. Translation gives CATTRDLNSPLHF. This rearrangement joins TRBV10-3 to TRBJ1-6; D perhaps matches TRBD1 (5 bases). V lost 10 bases and J 7 bases, leaving 14 bases between the germline ends. This CDR3 has 13 residues. CDR1 is ENHRY and CDR2 is SYGVKD in the germline V gene.

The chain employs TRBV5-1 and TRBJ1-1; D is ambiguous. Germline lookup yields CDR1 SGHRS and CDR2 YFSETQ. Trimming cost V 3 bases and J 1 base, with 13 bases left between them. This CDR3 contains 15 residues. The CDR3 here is CASSYLVGGNTEAFF. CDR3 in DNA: TGCGCCAGCAGCTATTTAGTAGGCGGGAACACTGAAGCTTTCTTT.

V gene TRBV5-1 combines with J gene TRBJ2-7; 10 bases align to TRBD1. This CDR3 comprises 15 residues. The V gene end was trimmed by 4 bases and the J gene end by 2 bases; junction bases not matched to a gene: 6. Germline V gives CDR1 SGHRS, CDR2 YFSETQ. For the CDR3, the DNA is TGCGCCAGCAGCGATAGACAGGGGGCGGCCTACGAGCAGTACTTC. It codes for CASSDRQGAAYEQYF.

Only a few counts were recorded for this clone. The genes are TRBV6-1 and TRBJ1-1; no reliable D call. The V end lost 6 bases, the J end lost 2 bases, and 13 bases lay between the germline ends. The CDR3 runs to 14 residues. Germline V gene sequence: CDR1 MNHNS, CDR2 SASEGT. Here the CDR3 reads CASRILEGNTEAFF. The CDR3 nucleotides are TGTGCCAGCAGGATCTTAGAGGGTAACACTGAAGCTTTCTTT.

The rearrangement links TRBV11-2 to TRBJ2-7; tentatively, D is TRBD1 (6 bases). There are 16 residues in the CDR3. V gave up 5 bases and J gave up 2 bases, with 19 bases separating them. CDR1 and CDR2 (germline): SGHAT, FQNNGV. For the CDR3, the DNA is TGTGCCAGCAGCCGTGATCTTCGGGACACCCCCTACGAGCAGTACTTC. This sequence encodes CASSRDLRDTPYEQYF. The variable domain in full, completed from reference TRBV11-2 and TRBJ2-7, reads EAGVAQSPRYKIIEKRQSVAFWCNPISGHATLYWYQQILGQGPKLLIQFQNNGVVDDSQLPKDRFSAERLKGVDSTLKIQPAKLEDSAVYLCASSRDLRDTPYEQYFGPGTRLTVT.

DNA of the CDR3: TGTGCCAGCAGCTATGACAGGGGGCCCACTGAAGCTTTCTTT. Translated: CASSYDRGPTEAFF. The genes are TRBV4-2 and TRBJ1-1; TRBD1 agrees at 10 bases. J gave up 4 bases and V 5 bases, and 4 bases lay outside the gene matches. The CDR3 loop spans 14 amino acids. CDR1 is LGHNA, CDR2 YNFKEQ, per germline.

The CDR3 DNA sequence: TGTGCCAGCAGTTTAAGCGCGAACAATGAGCAGTTCTTC. Its translation is CASSLSANNEQFF. The chain recombines TRBV27 with TRBJ2-1; D is unclear. The CDR3 runs 13 residues. The V end was cut by 2 bases, the J end by 5 bases, with 7 bases between. Germline V gene sequence: CDR1 MNHEY, CDR2 SMNVEV (reference sequence).

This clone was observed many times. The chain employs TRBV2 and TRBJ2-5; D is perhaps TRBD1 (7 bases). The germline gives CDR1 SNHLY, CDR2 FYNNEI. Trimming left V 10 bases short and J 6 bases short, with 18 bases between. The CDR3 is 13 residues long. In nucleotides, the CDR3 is TGTGCCACCTCAGGAGGGACAGTCCAGACCCAGTACTTC. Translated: CATSGGTVQTQYF.

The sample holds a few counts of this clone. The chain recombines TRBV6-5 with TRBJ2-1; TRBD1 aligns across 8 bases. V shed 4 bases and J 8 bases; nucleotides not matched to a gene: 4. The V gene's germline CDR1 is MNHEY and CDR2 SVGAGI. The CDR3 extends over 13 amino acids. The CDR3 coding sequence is TGTGCCAGCAGTTTAACAGGGGGGCATGAGCAGTTCTTC. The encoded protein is CASSLTGGHEQFF.

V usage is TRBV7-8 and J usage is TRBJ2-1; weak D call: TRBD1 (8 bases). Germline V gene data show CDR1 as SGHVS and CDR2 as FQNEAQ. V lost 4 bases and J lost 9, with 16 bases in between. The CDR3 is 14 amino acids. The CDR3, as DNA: TGTGCCAGCAGCTATCAGACAGGGGAGGGTGAGCAGTTCTTC. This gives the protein CASSYQTGEGEQFF. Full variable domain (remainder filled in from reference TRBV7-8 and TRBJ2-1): GAGVSQSPRYKVAKRGQDVALRCDPISGHVSLFWYQQALGQGPEFLTYFQNEAQLDKSGLPSDRFFAERPEGSVSTLKIQRTQQEDSAVYLCASSYQTGEGEQFFGPGTRLTVL.

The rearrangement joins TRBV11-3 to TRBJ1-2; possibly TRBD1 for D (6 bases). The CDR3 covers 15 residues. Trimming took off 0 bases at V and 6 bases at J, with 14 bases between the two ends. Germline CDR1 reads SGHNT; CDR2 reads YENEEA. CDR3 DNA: TGTGCCAGCAGCTTAGATATGGGGGCGAGAAATGGCTACACCTTC. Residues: CASSLDMGARNGYTF.

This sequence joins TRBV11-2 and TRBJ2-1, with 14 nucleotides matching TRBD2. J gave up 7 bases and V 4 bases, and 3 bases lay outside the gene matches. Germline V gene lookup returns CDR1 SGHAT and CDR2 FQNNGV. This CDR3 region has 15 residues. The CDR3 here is CASSWGLAGVNEQFF. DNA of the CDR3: TGTGCCAGCAGCTGGGGACTAGCGGGAGTTAATGAGCAGTTCTTC.

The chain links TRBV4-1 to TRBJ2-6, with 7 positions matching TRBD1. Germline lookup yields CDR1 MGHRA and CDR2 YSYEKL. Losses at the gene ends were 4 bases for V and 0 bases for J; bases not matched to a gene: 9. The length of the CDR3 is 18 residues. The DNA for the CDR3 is TGCGCCAGCAGCCCTTCACGGACAGGTAACTCTGGGGCCAACGTCCTGACTTTC. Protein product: CASSPSRTGNSGANVLTF.

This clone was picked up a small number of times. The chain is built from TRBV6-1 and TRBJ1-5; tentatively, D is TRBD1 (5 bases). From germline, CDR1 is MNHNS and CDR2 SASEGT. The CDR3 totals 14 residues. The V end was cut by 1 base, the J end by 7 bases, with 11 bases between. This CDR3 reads CASSEGGGGQPQHF. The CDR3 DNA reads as TGTGCCAGCAGTGAAGGGGGGGGAGGGCAGCCCCAGCATTTT.

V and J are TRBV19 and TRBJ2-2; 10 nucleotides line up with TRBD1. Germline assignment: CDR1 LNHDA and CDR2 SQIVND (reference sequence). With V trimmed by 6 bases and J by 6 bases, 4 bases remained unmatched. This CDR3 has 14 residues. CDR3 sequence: CASRGTGVAGELFF. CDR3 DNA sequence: TGTGCCAGTAGGGGGACAGGGGTTGCCGGGGAGCTGTTTTTT.

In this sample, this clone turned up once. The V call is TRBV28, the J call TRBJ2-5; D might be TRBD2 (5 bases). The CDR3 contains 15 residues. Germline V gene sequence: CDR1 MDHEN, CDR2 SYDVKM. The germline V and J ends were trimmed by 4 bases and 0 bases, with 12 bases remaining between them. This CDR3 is CASSWLTGNQETQYF. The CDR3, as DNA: TGTGCCAGCAGTTGGCTCACGGGGAACCAAGAGACCCAGTACTTC.

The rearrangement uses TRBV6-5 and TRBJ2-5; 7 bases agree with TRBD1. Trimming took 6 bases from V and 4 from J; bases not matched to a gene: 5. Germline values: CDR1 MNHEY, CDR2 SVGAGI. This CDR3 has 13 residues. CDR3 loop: CASRSRGRETQYF. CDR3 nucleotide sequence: TGTGCCAGCAGATCTAGGGGGCGAGAGACCCAGTACTTC.

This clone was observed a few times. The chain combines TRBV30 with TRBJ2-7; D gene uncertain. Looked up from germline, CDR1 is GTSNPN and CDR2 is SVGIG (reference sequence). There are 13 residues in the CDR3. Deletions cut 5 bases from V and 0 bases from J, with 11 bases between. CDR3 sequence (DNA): TGTGCCTGGCGGAGTACCAGCTCCTACGAGCAGTACTTC. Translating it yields CAWRSTSSYEQYF.

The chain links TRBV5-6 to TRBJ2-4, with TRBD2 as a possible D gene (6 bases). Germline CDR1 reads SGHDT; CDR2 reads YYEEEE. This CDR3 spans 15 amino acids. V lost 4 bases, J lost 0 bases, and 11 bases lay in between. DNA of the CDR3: TGTGCCAGCAGCGCGGGACCCTTAGCCAAAAACATTCAGTACTTC. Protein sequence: CASSAGPLAKNIQYF.